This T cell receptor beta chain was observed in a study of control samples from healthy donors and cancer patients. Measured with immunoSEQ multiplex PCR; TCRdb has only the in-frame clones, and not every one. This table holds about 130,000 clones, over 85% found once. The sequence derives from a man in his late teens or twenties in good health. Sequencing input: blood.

Written as DNA, the CDR3 is TGTGCCAGCAGTTACGGAAGGGGTAATGAAAAACTGTTTTTT. Translating gives CASSYGRGNEKLFF. This chain links TRBV6-5 with TRBJ1-4, with D perhaps matching TRBD1 (5 bases). CDR3 length: 14 residues. CDR1 and CDR2 (germline): MNHEY, SVGAGI. V lost 2 bases and J lost 4, with 8 bases in between.